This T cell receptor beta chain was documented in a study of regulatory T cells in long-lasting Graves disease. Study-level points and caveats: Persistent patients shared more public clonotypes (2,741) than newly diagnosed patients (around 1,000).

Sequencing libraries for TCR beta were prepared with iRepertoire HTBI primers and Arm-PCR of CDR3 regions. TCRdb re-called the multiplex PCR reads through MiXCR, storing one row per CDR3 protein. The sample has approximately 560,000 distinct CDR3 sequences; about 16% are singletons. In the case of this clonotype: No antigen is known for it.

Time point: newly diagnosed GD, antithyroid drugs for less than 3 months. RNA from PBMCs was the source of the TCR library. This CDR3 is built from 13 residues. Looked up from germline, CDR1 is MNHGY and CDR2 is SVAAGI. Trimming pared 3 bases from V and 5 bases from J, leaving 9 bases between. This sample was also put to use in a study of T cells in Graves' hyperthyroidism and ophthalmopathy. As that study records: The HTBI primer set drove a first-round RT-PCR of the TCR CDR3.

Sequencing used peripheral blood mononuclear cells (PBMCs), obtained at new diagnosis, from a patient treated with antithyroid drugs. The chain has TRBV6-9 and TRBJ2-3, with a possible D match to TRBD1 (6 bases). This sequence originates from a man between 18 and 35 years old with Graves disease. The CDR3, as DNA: TGTGCCAGCAGTTACAGGGGCAGAGATACGCAGTATTTT. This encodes CASSYRGRDTQYF.